This TCR beta chain was found in a study of cytomegalovirus exposure and HLA in healthy donors. Study information: In an earlier analysis, 90 million to 130 million unique TCR beta sequences were found from about 180 million T cells.

V trimming: 3 bases; J trimming: 5 bases; junction bases outside the gene matches: 6. Germline V CDR1 and CDR2: KGHSH, LQKENI. The CDR3 contains 14 residues. In its sample, this clone was seen once. What it recognizes is unknown. PCR was performed using 60 Vbeta and 13 Jbeta primers. Profiling relied on immunoSEQ multiplex PCR, and the TCRdb table lists in-frame clones only, not all of them. This table has under 100,000 clones, less than 80% appearing once. Study results and limitations: Confirmation was obtained in vitro that three CMV-associated chains are specific for CMV antigens. Earlier analysis looked at TCR beta V segments, and most were productive about 90% or about 30% of the time. The study labeled 164 TCR beta chains cytomegalovirus-associated.

The sequenced sample consisted of PBMCs. The V and J genes are TRBV18 and TRBJ1-1; 7 nucleotides match TRBD1. This receptor was obtained from a human donor in good health. Here the CDR3 DNA reads TGTGCCAGCTCACCCCTGGGCAGGGGGACTGAAGCTTTCTTT. Protein sequence: CASSPLGRGTEAFF.